This TCR beta chain was profiled in a study of human T cells and chemical hapten exposure. This clonotype was recorded a few times. Described time point: pre-sensitization, week 0. Sample treatment: therapeutic diphenylcyclopropenone sensitization with weekly scalp DPC. Phlebotomy was performed prior to application of every patch test. TCRdb re-called the RACE reads through MiXCR, storing one row per CDR3 protein. This table has about 110,000 distinct CDR3 sequences, less than 15% appearing once. The germline V gene encodes CDR1 MGHRA and CDR2 YSYEKL. The CDR3 totals 18 residues. V shed 3 bases and J 10 bases; nucleotides not matched to a gene: 17.

The sequence was obtained from a woman between 50 and 59 years old with alopecia areata. Some clones in this sample may be carry-over from other donors' samples. This chain joins TRBV4-1 and TRBJ2-3, with 12 positions matching TRBD2. Material: whole blood, obtained in connection with sensitization to the hapten diphenylcyclopropenone (DPC). CDR3: CASSHMGTSGFSPYPQYF. CDR3 coding DNA: TGCGCCAGCAGCCATATGGGGACTAGCGGGTTCTCACCATATCCGCAGTATTTT.